Included here is one T cell receptor beta chain sequence, with context. Antigen unknown. The data belong to a study of identifying expanded T cells in peripheral blood. Repertoires were generated with immunoSEQ multiplex PCR, while TCRdb's copy carries only in-frame clones and drops some. Of about 130,000 clones in the sample, 70% to 90% are singletons; the top ten hold 7.5% to 8.5%. Study outcomes and limitations: Approximately 2-week clone count variance significantly increased as total template count grew. Over around two and four weeks, about 17 and 20 clones changed, versus around 1.3 between replicates.

Collection occurred without any documented infections or immune events in donors. The germline gives CDR1 LNHNV, CDR2 YYDKDF (reference sequence). Trimming stripped 3 bases from V and 6 bases from J, with 18 bases between. The CDR3 contains 15 residues. Sequenced input: blood. The source of this sequence is a person between 18 and 75 years old in good health. The chain links TRBV15 to TRBJ2-7; weak D call: TRBD1 (7 bases). This CDR3 reads CATSRADREAGEQYF. CDR3 coding DNA: TGTGCCACCAGCAGGGCTGACAGGGAGGCCGGCGAGCAGTACTTC.